The clone carrying this T cell receptor beta chain was observed many times. Its antigen is unknown. Germline loops: CDR1 DFQATT, CDR2 SNEGSKA (reference sequence). There are 15 residues in the CDR3. With 6 bases removed from V and 4 bases from J, the gap between germline ends came to 19 bases. This specimen belongs to a study of regulatory T cells in long-lasting Graves disease. Study-level points and caveats: TRBV28, TRBJ1-2 and TRBJ2-5 were favored in persistent disease. Persistent patients shared thousands of public clonotypes among themselves. Newly diagnosed patients shared fewer, at approximately 970.

For TCR beta, libraries came from iRepertoire HTBI primers and Arm-PCR of CDR3 regions. Under the authors' procedure: More than 55 TRBV and around 15 TRBJ segments were identified across samples. TCRdb fed the multiplex PCR reads into MiXCR, producing one record per CDR3 protein. TCRdb, not the authors, supplied the V and J calls. The sample shows approximately 440,000 distinct CDR3 sequences, under 20% of them seen only once. Time point meaning: newly diagnosed GD, antithyroid drugs for less than 3 months. PBMC-derived RNA was used for the TCR library. A further study also used this sample, focusing on T cells in Graves' hyperthyroidism and ophthalmopathy.

The clonotype originates from a man aged 40-49 years with Graves disease. Sequenced material: peripheral blood mononuclear cells (PBMCs), taken at new diagnosis, from a patient treated with antithyroid drugs. The rearrangement links TRBV20-1 to TRBJ2-1, with D maybe TRBD2 (6 bases). The CDR3 bases are TGCAGTGCCAAACCTCCTAGCGAGGTATACAATGAGCAGTTCTTC. Translated, it gives CSAKPPSEVYNEQFF.